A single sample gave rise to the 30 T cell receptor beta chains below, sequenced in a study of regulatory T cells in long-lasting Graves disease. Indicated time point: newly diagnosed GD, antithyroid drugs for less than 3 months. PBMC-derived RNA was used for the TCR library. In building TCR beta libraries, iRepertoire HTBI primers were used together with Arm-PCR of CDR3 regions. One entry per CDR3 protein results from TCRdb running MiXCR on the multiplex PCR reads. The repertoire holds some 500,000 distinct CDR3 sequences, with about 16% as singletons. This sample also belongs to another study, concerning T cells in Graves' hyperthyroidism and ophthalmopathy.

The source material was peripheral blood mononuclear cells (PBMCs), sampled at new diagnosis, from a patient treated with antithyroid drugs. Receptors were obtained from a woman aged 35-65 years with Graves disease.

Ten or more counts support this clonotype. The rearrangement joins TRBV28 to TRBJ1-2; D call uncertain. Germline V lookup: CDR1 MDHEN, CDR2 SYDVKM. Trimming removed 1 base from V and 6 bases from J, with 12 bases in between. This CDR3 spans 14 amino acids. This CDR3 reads CASSLLGQLHGYTF. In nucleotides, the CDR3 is TGTGCCAGCAGTTTATTAGGCCAGCTCCATGGCTACACCTTC.

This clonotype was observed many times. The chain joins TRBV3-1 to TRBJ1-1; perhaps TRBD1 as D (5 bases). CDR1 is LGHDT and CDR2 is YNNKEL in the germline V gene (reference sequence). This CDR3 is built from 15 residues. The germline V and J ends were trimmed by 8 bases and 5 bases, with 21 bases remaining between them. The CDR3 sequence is CASAPPPGLMTEAFF. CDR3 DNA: TGTGCCAGCGCCCCGCCGCCAGGGCTAATGACTGAAGCTTTCTTT.

As DNA, the CDR3 is TGTGCCAGCAGTGGGGCGGTTAGCAATCAGCCCCAGCATTTT. Encoded protein: CASSGAVSNQPQHF. This sequence joins TRBV6-1 and TRBJ1-5, with D unclear. The V gene lost 4 bases and the J gene lost 0 bases, with 7 bases spanning the gap. The CDR3 has 14 amino acids. CDR1 is MNHNS and CDR2 is SASEGT in the germline V gene.

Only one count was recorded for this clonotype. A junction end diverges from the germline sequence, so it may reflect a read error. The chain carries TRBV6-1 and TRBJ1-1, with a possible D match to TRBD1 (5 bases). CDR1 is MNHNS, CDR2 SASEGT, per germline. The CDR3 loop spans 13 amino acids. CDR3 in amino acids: CATSPTVNTKALF. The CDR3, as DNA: TGTGCCACCTCACCGACAGTGAACACTAAAGCTCTCTTT.

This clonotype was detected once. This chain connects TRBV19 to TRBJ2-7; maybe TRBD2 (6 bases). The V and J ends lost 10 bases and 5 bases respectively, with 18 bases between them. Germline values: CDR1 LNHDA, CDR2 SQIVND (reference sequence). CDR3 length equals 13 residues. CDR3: CATSRGEWDEQYF. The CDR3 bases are TGTGCCACCTCCCGCGGGGAGTGGGACGAGCAGTACTTC.

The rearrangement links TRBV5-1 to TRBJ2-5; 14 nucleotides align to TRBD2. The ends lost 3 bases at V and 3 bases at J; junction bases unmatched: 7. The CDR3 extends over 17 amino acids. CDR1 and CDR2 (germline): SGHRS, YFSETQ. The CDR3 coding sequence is TGCGCCAGCAGCTCAGGACTAGCGGGGGGACTGGAAGAGACCCAGTACTTC. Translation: CASSSGLAGGLEETQYF. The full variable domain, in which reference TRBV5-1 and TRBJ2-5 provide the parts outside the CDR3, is KAGVTQTPRYLIKTRGQQVTLSCSPISGHRSVSWYQQTPGQGLQFLFEYFSETQRNKGNFPGRFSGRQFSNSRSEMNVSTLELGDSALYLCASSSGLAGGLEETQYFGPGTRLLVL.

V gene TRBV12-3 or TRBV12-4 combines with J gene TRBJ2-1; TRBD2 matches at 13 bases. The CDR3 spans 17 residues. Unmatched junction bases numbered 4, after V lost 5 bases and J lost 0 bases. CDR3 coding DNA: TGTGCCAGCAGTCAAAGACTAGCGGGGGGCTCCTACAATGAGCAGTTCTTC. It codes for CASSQRLAGGSYNEQFF.

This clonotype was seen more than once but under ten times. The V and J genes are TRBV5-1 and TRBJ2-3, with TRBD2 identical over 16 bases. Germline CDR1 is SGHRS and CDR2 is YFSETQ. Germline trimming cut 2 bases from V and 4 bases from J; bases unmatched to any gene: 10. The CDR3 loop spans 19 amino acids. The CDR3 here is CASSLMSGLAGGPADTQYF. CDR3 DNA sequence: TGCGCCAGCAGCTTAATGTCGGGACTAGCGGGGGGGCCGGCAGATACGCAGTATTTT.

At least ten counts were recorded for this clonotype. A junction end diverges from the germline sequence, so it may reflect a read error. CDR3 coding DNA: TGTGCCAGCAGTGCGACGGGCTATGACTACACCTTC. Residues: CASSATGYDYTF. The genes are TRBV12-3 or TRBV12-4 and TRBJ1-2; no definite D call. This CDR3 contains 12 residues.

The CDR3 nucleotides read TGTGCCTGGAATCAACAGGGAGCCACTGAAGCTTTCTTT. This encodes CAWNQQGATEAFF. The V gene is TRBV30, the J gene TRBJ1-1, with a tentative D call TRBD1 (6 bases). The CDR3 spans 13 residues. In germline, CDR1 is GTSNPN, CDR2 SVGIG (reference sequence). V lost 4 bases and J lost 4, with 13 bases in between.

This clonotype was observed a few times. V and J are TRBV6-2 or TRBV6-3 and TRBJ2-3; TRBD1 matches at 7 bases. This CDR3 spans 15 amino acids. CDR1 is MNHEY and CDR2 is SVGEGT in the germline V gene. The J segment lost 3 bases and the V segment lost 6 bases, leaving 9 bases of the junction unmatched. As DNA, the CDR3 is TGTGCCAGCAGAATCACAGGGGTTGAGACAGATACGCAGTATTTT. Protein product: CASRITGVETDTQYF.

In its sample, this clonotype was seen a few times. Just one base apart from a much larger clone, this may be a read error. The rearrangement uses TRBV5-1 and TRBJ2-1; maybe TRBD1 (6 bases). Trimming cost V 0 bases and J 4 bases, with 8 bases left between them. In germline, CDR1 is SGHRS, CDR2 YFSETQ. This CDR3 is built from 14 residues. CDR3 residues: CASSLDQGYNEQFF. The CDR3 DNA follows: TGCGCCAGCAGCTTGGACCAGGGGTACAATGAGCAGTTCTTC.

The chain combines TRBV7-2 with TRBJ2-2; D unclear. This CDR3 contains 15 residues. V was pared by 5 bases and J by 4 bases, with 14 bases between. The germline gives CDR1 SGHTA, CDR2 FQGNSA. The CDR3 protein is CASSTFSRTTGELFF. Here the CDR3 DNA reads TGTGCCAGCAGCACCTTCTCCAGGACCACCGGGGAGCTGTTTTTT.

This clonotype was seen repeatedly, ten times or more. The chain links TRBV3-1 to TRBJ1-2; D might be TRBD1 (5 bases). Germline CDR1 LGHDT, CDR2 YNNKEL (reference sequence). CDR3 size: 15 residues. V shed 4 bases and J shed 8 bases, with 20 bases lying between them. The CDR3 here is CASSLATRDGGGYTF. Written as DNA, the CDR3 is TGTGCCAGCAGCCTAGCCACCCGGGACGGAGGGGGCTACACCTTC.

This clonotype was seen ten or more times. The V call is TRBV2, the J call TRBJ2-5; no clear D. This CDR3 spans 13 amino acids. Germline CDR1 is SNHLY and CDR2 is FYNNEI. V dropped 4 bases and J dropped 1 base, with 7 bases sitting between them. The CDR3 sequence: CASSGTPQETQYF. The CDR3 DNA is TGTGCCAGCAGTGGGACCCCCCAAGAGACCCAGTACTTC.

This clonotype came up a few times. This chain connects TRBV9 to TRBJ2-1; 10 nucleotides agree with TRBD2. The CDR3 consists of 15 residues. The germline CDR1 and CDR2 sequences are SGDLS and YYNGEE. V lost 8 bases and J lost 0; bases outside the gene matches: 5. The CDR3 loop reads CASGLAVSSYNEQFF. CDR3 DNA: TGTGCCAGTGGACTAGCGGTTTCCTCCTACAATGAGCAGTTCTTC.

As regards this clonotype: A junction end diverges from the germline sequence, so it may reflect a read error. CDR3 bases: TGTGCCGGCAGCCAAGGCCTTGCGGGGGGGCAGGGTGAGCAGTTCTTC. Protein: CAGSQGLAGGQGEQFF. The chain combines TRBV9 with TRBJ2-1; 9 bases fit TRBD2. Germline V gene data show CDR1 as SGDLS and CDR2 as YYNGEE. The CDR3 has 16 amino acids.

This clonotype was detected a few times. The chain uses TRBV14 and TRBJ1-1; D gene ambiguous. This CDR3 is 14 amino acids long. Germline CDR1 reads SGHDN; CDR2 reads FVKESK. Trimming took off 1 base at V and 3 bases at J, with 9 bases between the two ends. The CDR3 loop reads CASSQVHGDTEAFF. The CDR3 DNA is TGTGCCAGCAGCCAAGTACACGGAGACACTGAAGCTTTCTTT.

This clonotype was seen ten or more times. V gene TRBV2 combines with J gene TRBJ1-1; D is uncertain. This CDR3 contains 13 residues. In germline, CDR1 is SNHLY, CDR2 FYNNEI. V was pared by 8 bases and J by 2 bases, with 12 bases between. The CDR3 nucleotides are TGTGCCAGCTTCTCCGGAGTCAACACTGAAGCTTTCTTT. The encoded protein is CASFSGVNTEAFF.

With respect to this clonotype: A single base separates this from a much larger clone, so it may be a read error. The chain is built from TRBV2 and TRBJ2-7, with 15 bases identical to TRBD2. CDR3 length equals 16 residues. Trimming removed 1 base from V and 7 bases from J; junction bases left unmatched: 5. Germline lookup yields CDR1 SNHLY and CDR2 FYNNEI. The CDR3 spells CASSEGTSGGGGEQYF. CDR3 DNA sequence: TGTGCCAGCAGTGAAGGGACTAGCGGGGGGGGAGGAGAGCAGTACTTC. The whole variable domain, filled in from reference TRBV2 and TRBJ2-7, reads EPEVTQTPSHQVTQMGQEVILRCVPISNHLYFYWYRQILGQKVEFLVSFYNNEISEKSEIFDDQFSVERPDGSNFTLKIRSTKLEDSAMYFCASSEGTSGGGGEQYFGPGTRLTVT.

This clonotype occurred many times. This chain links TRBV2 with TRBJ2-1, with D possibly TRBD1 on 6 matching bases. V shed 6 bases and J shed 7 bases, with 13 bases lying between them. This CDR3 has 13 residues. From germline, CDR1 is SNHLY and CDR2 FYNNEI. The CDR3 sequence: CASRATGLNEQFF. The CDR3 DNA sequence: TGTGCCAGCAGAGCTACAGGGTTAAATGAGCAGTTCTTC.

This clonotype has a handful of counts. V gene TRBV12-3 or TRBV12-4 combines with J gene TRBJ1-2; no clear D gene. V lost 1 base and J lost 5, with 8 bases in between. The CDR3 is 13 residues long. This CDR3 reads CASSLGRLYGYTF. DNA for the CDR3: TGTGCCAGCAGTTTAGGGAGGTTATATGGCTACACCTTC.

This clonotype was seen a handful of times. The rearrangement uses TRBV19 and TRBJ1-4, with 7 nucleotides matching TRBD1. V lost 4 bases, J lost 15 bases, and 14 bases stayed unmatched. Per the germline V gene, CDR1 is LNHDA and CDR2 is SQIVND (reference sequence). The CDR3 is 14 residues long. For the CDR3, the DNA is TGTGCCAGTAGTACTCAGAAGACGGGACAGAAGATGTTTTTT. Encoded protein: CASSTQKTGQKMFF. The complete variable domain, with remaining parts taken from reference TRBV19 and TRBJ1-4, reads DGGITQSPKYLFRKEGQNVTLSCEQNLNHDAMYWYRQDPGQGLRLIYYSQIVNDFQKGDIAEGYSVSREKKESFPLTVTSAQKNPTAFYLCASSTQKTGQKMFFGSGTQLSVL.

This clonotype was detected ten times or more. The CDR3 DNA reads TGTGCCTGGAGCCGGGCCTTGAACACTGAAGCTTTCTTT. Translated: CAWSRALNTEAFF. J is TRBJ1-1 and V is TRBV30, with D uncertain. V gave up 3 bases and J gave up 0 bases, with 8 bases separating them. CDR1 is GTSNPN, CDR2 SVGIG, per germline (reference sequence). The CDR3 length is 13 residues.

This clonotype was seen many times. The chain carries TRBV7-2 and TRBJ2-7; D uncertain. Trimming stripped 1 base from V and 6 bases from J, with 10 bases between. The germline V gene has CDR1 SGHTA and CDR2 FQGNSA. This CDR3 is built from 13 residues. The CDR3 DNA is TGTGCCAGCAGCTTAGAGGATATTGGCGAGCAGTACTTC. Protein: CASSLEDIGEQYF.

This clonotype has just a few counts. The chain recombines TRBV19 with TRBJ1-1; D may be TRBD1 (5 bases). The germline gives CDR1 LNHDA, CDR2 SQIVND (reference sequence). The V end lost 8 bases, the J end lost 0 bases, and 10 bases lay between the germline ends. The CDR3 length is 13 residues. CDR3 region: CASRGRVNTEAFF. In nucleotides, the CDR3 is TGTGCCAGTCGGGGACGGGTGAACACTGAAGCTTTCTTT. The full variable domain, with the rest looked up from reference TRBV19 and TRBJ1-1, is DGGITQSPKYLFRKEGQNVTLSCEQNLNHDAMYWYRQDPGQGLRLIYYSQIVNDFQKGDIAEGYSVSREKKESFPLTVTSAQKNPTAFYLCASRGRVNTEAFFGQGTRLTVV.

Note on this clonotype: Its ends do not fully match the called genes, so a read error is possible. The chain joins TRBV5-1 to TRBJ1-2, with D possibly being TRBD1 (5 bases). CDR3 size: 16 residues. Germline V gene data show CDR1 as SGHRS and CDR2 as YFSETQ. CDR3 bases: TGCGCCAACAGCTTAGGGGACCAGGGTAGATTCTATGGCTACACCTTC. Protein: CANSLGDQGRFYGYTF.

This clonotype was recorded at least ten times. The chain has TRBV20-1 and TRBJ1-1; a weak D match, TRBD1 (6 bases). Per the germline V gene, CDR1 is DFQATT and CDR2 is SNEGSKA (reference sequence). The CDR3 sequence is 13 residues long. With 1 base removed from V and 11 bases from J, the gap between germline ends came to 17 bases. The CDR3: CSARGTDLRGAFF. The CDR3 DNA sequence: TGCAGTGCTAGAGGGACAGACCTTAGAGGGGCTTTCTTT.

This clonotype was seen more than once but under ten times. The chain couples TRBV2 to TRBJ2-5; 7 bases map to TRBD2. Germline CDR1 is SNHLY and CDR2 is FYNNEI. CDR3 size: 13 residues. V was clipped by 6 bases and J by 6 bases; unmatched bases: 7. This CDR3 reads CASRAGLVQTQYF. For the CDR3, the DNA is TGTGCCAGCAGAGCCGGACTAGTTCAGACCCAGTACTTC.

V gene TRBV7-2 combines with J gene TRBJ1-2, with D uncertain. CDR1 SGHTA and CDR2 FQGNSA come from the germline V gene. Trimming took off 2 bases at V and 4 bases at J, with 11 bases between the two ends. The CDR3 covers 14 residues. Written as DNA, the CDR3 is TGTGCCAGCAGCTTATGGACGGAATCCTATGGCTACACCTTC. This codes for CASSLWTESYGYTF. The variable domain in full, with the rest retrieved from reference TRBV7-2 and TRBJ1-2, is GAGVSQSPSNKVTEKGKDVELRCDPISGHTALYWYRQSLGQGLEFLIYFQGNSAPDKSGLPSDRFSAERTGGSVSTLTIQRTQQEDSAVYLCASSLWTESYGYTFGSGTRLTVV.